Shown below are 3 T cell receptor beta chains from a single sample sequenced in a study of cytomegalovirus exposure and HLA in healthy donors. This PCR relied on a set of 60 Vbeta primers and 13 Jbeta primers. Data came from immunoSEQ multiplex PCR; TCRdb stores just in-frame clones and leaves some out. The sample comprises about 120,000 clones, around 75% of which are singletons, and just under 3% rests with the top ten. Sequencing was carried out using PBMCs. These receptors were obtained from a woman aged 40 to 49 in good health and CMV-seropositive.

This rearrangement joins TRBV6-5 to TRBJ1-1, with TRBD1 as a possible D gene (5 bases). With 6 bases removed from V and 9 bases from J, the gap between germline ends came to 14 bases. The CDR3 is 12 amino acids. Germline V CDR1 and CDR2: MNHEY, SVGAGI. The CDR3 bases are TGTGCCAGCAGGTCGACAGCCTCTAAAGCTTTCTTT. This translates into CASRSTASKAFF.

This rearrangement joins TRBV5-6 to TRBJ2-5; 9 nucleotides align to TRBD1. The J call could be wrong; TRBJ2-7 is a better fit for the DNA end. The CDR3 contains 16 residues. CDR1 and CDR2 (germline): SGHDT, YYEEEE. The CDR3 here is CASSLSFRTGDYEQYF. Here the CDR3 DNA reads TGTGCCAGCAGCTTGTCGTTCAGGACAGGGGATTACGAGCAGTACTTC.

DNA of the CDR3: TGTGCCAGCAGCCCCGACAGGGGAGGAGAAAAACTGTTTTTT. This gives the protein CASSPDRGGEKLFF. The chain couples TRBV6-5 to TRBJ1-4; 8 bases are shared with TRBD1. Germline assignment: CDR1 MNHEY and CDR2 SVGAGI. With 6 bases clipped from V and 8 bases from J, the junction kept 8 bases outside the gene matches. The CDR3 runs 14 residues.